This T cell receptor (beta chain) was sequenced during a study of vaccination effects on CD4 cells after COVID-19. Here immunoSEQ multiplex PCR was the method, and the copy in TCRdb shows in-frame clones only, minus some. The profile shows tens of thousands of clones, 70% to 75% of them singletons. Expansion with viral peptide pools was applied to antigen-specific CD4+ T cells by the ViraFEST assay prior to sequencing. Subsequent to 10 days of culture, CD4+ T cells were isolated. Either the BNT162b2 or mRNA-1273 vaccine was given to participants in two doses. A note on this clone: The antigen remains undetermined.

Germline V gives CDR1 SGDLS, CDR2 YYNGEE. The CDR3 has 16 amino acids. Unmatched junction bases numbered 15, after V lost 10 bases and J lost 8 bases. Specimen: CD4+ T cells from PBMCs cultured with HCoV-229E spike peptides, collected after COVID-19 vaccination. This receptor was identified in a human donor who received a COVID-19 vaccine. This chain joins TRBV9 and TRBJ2-3; TRBD2 agrees at 14 bases. Here the CDR3 reads CASGPAGTSGGGTQYF. DNA of the CDR3: TGTGCCTCCGGGCCCGCCGGGACTAGCGGGGGAGGTACGCAGTATTTT.